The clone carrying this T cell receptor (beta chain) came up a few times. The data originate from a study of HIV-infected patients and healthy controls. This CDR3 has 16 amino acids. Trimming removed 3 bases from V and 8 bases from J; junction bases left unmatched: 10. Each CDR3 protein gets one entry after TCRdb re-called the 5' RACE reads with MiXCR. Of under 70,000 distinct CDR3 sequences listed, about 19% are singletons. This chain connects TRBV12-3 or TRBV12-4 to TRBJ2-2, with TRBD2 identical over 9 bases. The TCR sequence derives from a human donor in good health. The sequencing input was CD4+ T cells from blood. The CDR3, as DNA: TGTGCCAGCAGTTTGGGTAGCGGGAGAGGAGTAGGGGAGCTGTTTTTT. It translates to CASSLGSGRGVGELFF.